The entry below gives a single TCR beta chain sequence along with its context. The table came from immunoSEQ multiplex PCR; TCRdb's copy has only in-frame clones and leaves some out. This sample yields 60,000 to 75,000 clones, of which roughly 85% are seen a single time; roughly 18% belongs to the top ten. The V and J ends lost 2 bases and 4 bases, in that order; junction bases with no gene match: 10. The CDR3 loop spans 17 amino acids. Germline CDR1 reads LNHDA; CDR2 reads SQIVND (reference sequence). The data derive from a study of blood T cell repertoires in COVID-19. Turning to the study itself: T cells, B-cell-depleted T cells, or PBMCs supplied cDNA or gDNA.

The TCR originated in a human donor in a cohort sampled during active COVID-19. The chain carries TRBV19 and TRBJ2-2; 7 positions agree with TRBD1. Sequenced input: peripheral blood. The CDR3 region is CASSISLGQELTGELFF. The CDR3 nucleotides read TGTGCCAGTAGTATATCTTTAGGACAGGAGCTCACCGGGGAGCTGTTTTTT.